This note documents a single TCR beta chain sequence. V was shortened by 4 bases and J by 2 bases, with 16 bases between the two germline ends. The CDR3 runs to 16 residues. CDR1 is SGHDT, CDR2 YYEEEE, per germline. The sample comes from a study of blood T cell repertoires in COVID-19. In the study overall: Collection of acute and convalescent COVID-19 samples took place in the United States, Italy and Spain.

Assay: immunoSEQ multiplex PCR; the TCRdb copy retains only in-frame clones and omits some. The table includes under 350,000 clones, about 89% detected once. V is TRBV5-6 and J is TRBJ1-3; no reliable D call. The sequence came from a man in his fifties with acute or convalescent COVID-19. The sequenced sample was peripheral blood. The CDR3 DNA reads TGTGCCAGCAGCCCACCCCGAAGTCCTACTGGAAACACCATATATTTT. Amino acid sequence: CASSPPRSPTGNTIYF.